This T cell receptor beta chain derives from a study of Ad26.COV2.S vaccination and SARS-CoV-2 variants. TCRdb's table, derived via immunoSEQ multiplex PCR, lists solely in-frame clones and lacks some. The sample holds over 130,000 clones; roughly 90% are singletons and the top ten take 4% to 6%. This CDR3 spans 15 amino acids. Trimming stripped 3 bases from V and 2 bases from J, with 12 bases between. Looked up from germline, CDR1 is SGHNT and CDR2 is YENEEA. Notes on the study in general: There was reportedly substantial breadth in spike-specific CD8+ and CD4+ T cell responses after vaccination. Vaccine recipients posted higher spike-specific TCR breadth than their placebo counterparts. Possibly, TCR breadth and depth analyses underestimated total T cell responses.

Note on this clone: Antigen: not known.

This TCR was sampled from a human donor who had recovered from COVID-19. The chain recombines TRBV11-3 with TRBJ2-3, with D hard to call. This specimen was peripheral blood, taken after recovery from COVID-19. For the CDR3, the DNA is TGTGCCAGCAGCTTTAAGAGTTCCTTCACAGATACGCAGTATTTT. Its protein is CASSFKSSFTDTQYF.